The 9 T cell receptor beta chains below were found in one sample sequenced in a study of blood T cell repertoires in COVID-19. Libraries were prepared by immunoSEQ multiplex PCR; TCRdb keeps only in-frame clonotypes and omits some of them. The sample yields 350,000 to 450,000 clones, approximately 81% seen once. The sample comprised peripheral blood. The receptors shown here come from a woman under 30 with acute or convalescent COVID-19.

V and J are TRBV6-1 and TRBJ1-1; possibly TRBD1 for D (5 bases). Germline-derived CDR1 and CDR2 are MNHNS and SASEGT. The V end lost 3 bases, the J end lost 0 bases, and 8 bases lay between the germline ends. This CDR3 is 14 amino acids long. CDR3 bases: TGTGCCAGCAGTGACGGACACCTGAACACTGAAGCTTTCTTT. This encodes CASSDGHLNTEAFF.

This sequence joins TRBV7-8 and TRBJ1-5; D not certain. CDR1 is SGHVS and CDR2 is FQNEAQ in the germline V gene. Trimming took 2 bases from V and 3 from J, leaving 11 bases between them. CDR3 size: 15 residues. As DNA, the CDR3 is TGTGCCAGCAGCTTATCCCCCGGAGACAATCAGCCCCAGCATTTT. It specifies CASSLSPGDNQPQHF. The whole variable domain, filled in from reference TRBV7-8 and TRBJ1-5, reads GAGVSQSPRYKVAKRGQDVALRCDPISGHVSLFWYQQALGQGPEFLTYFQNEAQLDKSGLPSDRFFAERPEGSVSTLKIQRTQQEDSAVYLCASSLSPGDNQPQHFGDGTRLSIL.

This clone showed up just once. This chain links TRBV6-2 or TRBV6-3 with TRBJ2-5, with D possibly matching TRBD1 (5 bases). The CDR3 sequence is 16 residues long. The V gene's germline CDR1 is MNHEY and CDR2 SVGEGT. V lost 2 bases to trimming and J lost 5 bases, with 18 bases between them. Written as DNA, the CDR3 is TGTGCCAGCAGTTACGATTTTCTTGGGGCGTCGGAGACCCAGTACTTC. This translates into CASSYDFLGASETQYF.

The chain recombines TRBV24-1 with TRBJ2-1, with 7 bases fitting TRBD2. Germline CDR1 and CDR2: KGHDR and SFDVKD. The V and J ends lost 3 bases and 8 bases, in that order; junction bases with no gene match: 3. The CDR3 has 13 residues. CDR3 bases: TGTGCCACCAGTGATGGGGGGGTTGATGAGCAGTTCTTC. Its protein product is CATSDGGVDEQFF.

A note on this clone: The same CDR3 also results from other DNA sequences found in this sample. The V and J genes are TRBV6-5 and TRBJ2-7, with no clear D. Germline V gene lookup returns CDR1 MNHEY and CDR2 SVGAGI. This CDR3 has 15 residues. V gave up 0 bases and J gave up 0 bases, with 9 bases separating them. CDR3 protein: CASSYSGGSSYEQYF. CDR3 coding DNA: TGTGCCAGCAGTTACTCCGGCGGAAGCTCCTACGAGCAGTACTTC.

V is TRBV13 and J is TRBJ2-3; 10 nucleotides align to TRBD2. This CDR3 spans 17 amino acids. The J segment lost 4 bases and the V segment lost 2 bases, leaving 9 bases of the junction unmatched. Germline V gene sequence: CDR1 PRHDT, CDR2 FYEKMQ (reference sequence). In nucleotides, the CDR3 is TGTGCCAGCAGCTTATTGTTAGCGGGGGGCCGGGCAGATACGCAGTATTTT. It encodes CASSLLLAGGRADTQYF.

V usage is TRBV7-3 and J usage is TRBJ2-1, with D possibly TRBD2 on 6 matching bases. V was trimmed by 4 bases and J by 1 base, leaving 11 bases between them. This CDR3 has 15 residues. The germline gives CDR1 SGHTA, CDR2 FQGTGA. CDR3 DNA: TGTGCCAGCAGCTCAACGGGACTGTCCTACAATGAGCAGTTCTTC. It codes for CASSSTGLSYNEQFF.

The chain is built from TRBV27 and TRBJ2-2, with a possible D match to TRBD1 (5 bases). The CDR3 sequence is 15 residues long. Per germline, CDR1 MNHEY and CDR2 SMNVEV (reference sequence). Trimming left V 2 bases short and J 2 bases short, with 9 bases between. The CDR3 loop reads CASSLGAANTGELFF. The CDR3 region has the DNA TGTGCCAGCAGTTTAGGGGCAGCCAACACCGGGGAGCTGTTTTTT.

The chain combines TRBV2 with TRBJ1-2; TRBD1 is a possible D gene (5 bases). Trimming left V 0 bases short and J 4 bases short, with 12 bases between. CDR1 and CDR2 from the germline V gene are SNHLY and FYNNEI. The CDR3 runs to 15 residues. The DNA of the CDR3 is TGTGCCAGCAGTGAAGCGACCGGGACTTTCTATGGCTACACCTTC. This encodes CASSEATGTFYGYTF.